This entry concerns a single T cell receptor (beta chain). The entry originates in a study of blood T cell repertoires in COVID-19. For the study at large: Samples of COVID-19 (acute and convalescent) were obtained from the United States, Italy and Spain. In each case, the material was cDNA or gDNA derived from T cells, B-cell-depleted T cells, or PBMCs.

Patients of the Seattle cohort, enrolled during active infection, were followed longitudinally. Trimming took off 0 bases at V and 0 bases at J, with 7 bases between the two ends. The CDR3 is 14 residues long. Germline CDR1 is SGHRS and CDR2 is YFSETQ. Original processing notes: Nucleated cell counts were estimated from reference gene primer amplification. Only in-frame clones appear in the TCRdb table, and some are missing; sequencing was by immunoSEQ multiplex PCR. V, J and clone size derive from that table, while D and trimming were established from the DNA sequence. Of 95,000 to 120,000 clones in the sample, approximately 89% were seen once.

This TCR was sampled from an older woman with COVID-19, enrolled during active disease. The rearrangement uses TRBV5-1 and TRBJ2-7; D is unclear. Material: peripheral blood. The CDR3 DNA reads TGCGCCAGCAGCTTGGGGGCCCCCTCCTACGAGCAGTACTTC. Amino acids: CASSLGAPSYEQYF.